This T cell receptor beta chain was retrieved from a study of patients and donors after allogeneic stem cell transplantation. TCRdb reprocessed the RT-PCR reads via MiXCR and lists one record per CDR3 protein. The table has about 960,000 distinct CDR3 sequences, more than 15% seen once; the top ten hold roughly 6%. The V gene's germline CDR1 is LNHNV and CDR2 YYDKDF (reference sequence). The CDR3 covers 12 residues. V lost 3 bases and J lost 6; bases outside the gene matches: 0. The TCR sequence derives from a human donor who was either an allogeneic HSCT recipient or a stem cell or donor lymphocyte infusion donor (not recorded which). It is not recorded whose cells these are; they may come from a transplant donor. This chain joins TRBV15 and TRBJ2-3, with 7 bases that match TRBD1. Source material: blood, either unsorted or a sorted T cell fraction (not recorded which). The CDR3 sequence: CATSRTGDTQYF. In DNA form, the CDR3 reads TGTGCCACCAGCAGGACAGGGGATACGCAGTATTTT.